The present TCR beta chain was sequenced within a study of blood T cell repertoires in COVID-19. Cohort 3 donors counted as recovered after two negative PCRs, clearance, or resolved symptoms. This clone turned up a few times. CDR3 size: 18 residues. The V gene lost 5 bases and the J gene lost 8 bases, with 28 bases spanning the gap. The V gene's germline CDR1 is MNHEY and CDR2 SVGEGT. Generated by immunoSEQ multiplex PCR, the TCRdb table keeps only in-frame clones and is missing some. The repertoire includes around 300,000 clones, around nine tenths of them detected once, and 1.5% to 2% sits in the top ten.

The chain has TRBV6-2 or TRBV6-3 and TRBJ2-1, with a possible D match to TRBD1 (5 bases). Sequencing was performed on PBMCs or T cells enriched from blood (not recorded which). The source is a woman in her 40s who had recovered from COVID-19. The CDR3 DNA is TGTGCCAGCAGTCCCCAACTCCCGCAGGGTGCCCCGCTGGATGAGCAGTTCTTC. It is translated as CASSPQLPQGAPLDEQFF.